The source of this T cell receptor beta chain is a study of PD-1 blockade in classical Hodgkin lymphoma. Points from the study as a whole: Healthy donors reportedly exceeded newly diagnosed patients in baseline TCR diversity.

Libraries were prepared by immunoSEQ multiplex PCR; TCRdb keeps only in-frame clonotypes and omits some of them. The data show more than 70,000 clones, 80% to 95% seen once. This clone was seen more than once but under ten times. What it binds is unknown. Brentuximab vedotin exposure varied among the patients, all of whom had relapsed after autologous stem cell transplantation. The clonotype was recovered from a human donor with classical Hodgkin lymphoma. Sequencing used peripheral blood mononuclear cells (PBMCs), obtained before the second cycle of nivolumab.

As DNA, the CDR3 is TGTGCCAGCAGCCAGAGGAGGGGAAACACCGGGGAGCTGTTTTTT. This translates into CASSQRRGNTGELFF. The V gene is TRBV11-3, the J gene TRBJ2-2; a weak D match, TRBD2 (6 bases). V was cut by 5 bases and J by 2 bases, with 12 bases left in between. This CDR3 comprises 15 residues. Germline V gene sequence: CDR1 SGHNT, CDR2 YENEEA.